This T cell receptor (beta chain) was sequenced during a study of blood T cell repertoires in COVID-19. Study context: Collection of acute and convalescent COVID-19 samples took place in the United States, Italy and Spain. Sources were T cells, B-cell-depleted T cells, or PBMCs; the material itself was cDNA or gDNA.

Libraries were prepared by immunoSEQ multiplex PCR; TCRdb keeps only in-frame clonotypes and omits some of them. The sample yields roughly 100,000 clones, about 83% seen once. This clonotype originated in a man between 65 and 79 years old with active or convalescent COVID-19. The sequenced sample consisted of peripheral blood.

DNA for the CDR3: TGTGCCAGCAGCCGGGGAGCGGGCGAGCAGTACTTC. It yields the protein CASSRGAGEQYF. V gene TRBV6-5 combines with J gene TRBJ2-7, with a possible D match to TRBD2 (6 bases). This CDR3 region has 12 residues. Germline values: CDR1 MNHEY, CDR2 SVGAGI. V lost 6 bases, J lost 6 bases, and 12 bases lay in between.